This T cell receptor (beta chain) was retrieved from a study of control samples from healthy donors and cancer patients. Some clones are missing from TCRdb's copy, which holds only in-frame ones; the method was immunoSEQ multiplex PCR. The sample lists 160,000 or so clones, under 96% occurring once. This CDR3 region has 16 residues. Germline V gene lookup returns CDR1 SSHAT and CDR2 FNYEAQ (reference sequence). In regard to this clone: Compared with germline, one end of the junction differs, possibly owing to a read error.

The chain is built from TRBV7-7 and TRBJ2-1, with D perhaps TRBD1 (6 bases). Sequenced material: blood. This TCR derives from a woman aged 30 to 39 in good health. The CDR3 nucleotides are TGTGCTAGCAGCTTGTTGGGGGCCAATACCTACAATGAGCAGTTCTTC. Protein sequence: CASSLLGANTYNEQFF.